Presented here are 3 T cell receptor beta chains from one specimen sequenced in a study of cytomegalovirus exposure and HLA in healthy donors. The PCR had 60 Vbeta and 13 Jbeta primers. The data were produced by immunoSEQ multiplex PCR, yet TCRdb's version contains in-frame clones alone and is incomplete. Seen here are 150,000 or so clones, roughly 70% observed once, and the top ten hold around 4%. The sample was PBMCs. All receptors come from a man between 18 and 29 years old in good health and CMV-seropositive.

The gene calls are TRBV7-8 and TRBJ2-3; 7 bases align to TRBD1. The CDR3 covers 13 residues. Germline V gene lookup returns CDR1 SGHVS and CDR2 FQNEAQ. V trimming: 5 bases; J trimming: 4 bases; junction bases outside the gene matches: 3. For the CDR3, the DNA is TGTGCCAGCAGCCCCACAGGGGCAGATACGCAGTATTTT. Translation: CASSPTGADTQYF.

This chain joins TRBV4-2 and TRBJ2-7, with TRBD2 matching over 9 bases. This CDR3 contains 15 residues. Germline V gene sequence: CDR1 LGHNA, CDR2 YNFKEQ. J was trimmed by 4 bases and V by 6 bases; bases with no gene match: 10. DNA of the CDR3: TGTGCCAGCAGGATGGGGCGGGAGGGAAATTACGAGCAGTACTTC. Translation gives CASRMGREGNYEQYF.

The CDR3 here is CASSPRTLGKYEQYF. CDR3 nucleotide sequence: TGTGCCAGCAGCCCCCGGACATTAGGGAAATACGAGCAGTACTTC. The V gene is TRBV13, the J gene TRBJ2-7; tentative D call: TRBD1 (5 bases). Trimming stripped 5 bases from V and 4 bases from J, with 18 bases between. Per germline, CDR1 PRHDT and CDR2 FYEKMQ (reference sequence). CDR3 length: 15 residues.